The rows below give T cell receptor beta chains drawn from one sample of a study of identical twins. Each CDR3 protein gets one entry after TCRdb re-called the 5' RACE reads with MiXCR. The sample shows over 200,000 distinct CDR3 sequences, over 5% of them seen only once. These same records also appear under a second study, on T cells expressing NK-cell markers.

The sequencing sample was made of CD8+ T cells sorted from blood. These receptors were collected from a woman between 18 and 29 years old in good health. CDR3s include the opening cysteine and the closing phenylalanine or tryptophan. A D gene is named only where the DNA matches it firmly. Not all rows give a size; the values are once, few, many and, for expanded clones, a class.

TRBJ1-1 | . | TRBV20-1 | few | CSARGGQAFF | TGCAGTGCTAGAGGGGGGCAAGCTTTCTTT
TRBJ2-1 | TRBD1 | TRBV6-1 | many | CASSAFGQGVDNEQFF | TGTGCCAGCAGTGCCTTCGGGCAGGGGGTCGACAATGAGCAGTTCTTC
TRBJ1-1 | . | TRBV6-5 | . | CASSYRQRGNTEAFF | TGTGCCAGCAGTTACAGGCAGAGGGGAAACACTGAAGCTTTCTTT
TRBJ2-7 | . | TRBV6-2/TRBV6-3 | . | CASTSGETYEQYF | TGTGCCAGCACCTCGGGCGAGACCTACGAGCAGTACTTC
TRBJ2-3 | . | TRBV6-6 | few | CAIRDAATDTQYF | TGTGCCATCCGTGACGCGGCGACAGATACGCAGTATTTT
TRBJ2-1 | . | TRBV7-9 | many | CASSGSRGSSYNEQFF | TGTGCCAGCAGCGGCAGTAGAGGCAGCTCCTACAATGAGCAGTTCTTC
TRBJ1-2 | . | TRBV10-3 | few | CAISEGKGWDGYTF | TGTGCCATCAGTGAAGGGAAGGGTTGGGATGGCTACACCTTC
TRBJ2-1 | . | TRBV20-1 | many | CSARTGDYNEQFF | TGCAGTGCTAGAACGGGGGACTACAATGAGCAGTTCTTC
TRBJ2-1 | TRBD2 | TRBV5-1 | many | CASGLAGSLGDEQFF | TGCGCCAGTGGACTAGCGGGAAGCTTGGGGGATGAGCAGTTCTTC
TRBJ2-5 | TRBD2 | TRBV4-1 | many | CASSPGLGGETQYF | TGCGCCAGCAGCCCTGGACTAGGCGGAGAGACCCAGTACTTC
TRBJ1-1 | . | TRBV20-1 | many | CSASPLPWGGNTEAFF | TGCAGTGCTAGCCCCCTCCCGTGGGGCGGGAACACTGAAGCTTTCTTT
TRBJ1-1 | . | TRBV20-1 | few | CSALPGQSYEAFF | TGCAGTGCTTTACCTGGACAGAGCTATGAAGCTTTCTTT
TRBJ2-3 | . | TRBV7-7 | many | CASSSDSTDTQYF | TGTGCTAGCAGCTCGGACAGCACAGATACGCAGTATTTT
TRBJ1-6 | . | TRBV27 | few | CASAPLGGLDSPLHF | TGTGCCAGCGCACCCCTGGGGGGACTTGATTCACCCCTCCACTTT
TRBJ2-1 | . | TRBV12-3/TRBV12-4 | . | CASSLVGGGDEQFF | TGTGCCAGCAGCTTAGTTGGAGGGGGTGATGAGCAGTTCTTC
TRBJ1-5 | . | TRBV27 | few | CASSYGGGNQPQHF | TGTGCCAGCAGTTATGGAGGTGGTAATCAGCCCCAGCATTTT
TRBJ2-1 | . | TRBV7-9 | . | CASSLAGAFYNEQFF | TGTGCCAGCAGCTTAGCGGGGGCCTTCTACAATGAGCAGTTCTTC
TRBJ2-1 | TRBD2 | TRBV20-1 | few | CSASPGTSAPEQFF | TGCAGTGCTTCCCCGGGGACTAGCGCACCTGAGCAGTTCTTC
TRBJ1-1 | . | TRBV6-1 | . | CASSDRDPTEAFF | TGTGCCAGCAGTGACAGGGATCCCACTGAAGCTTTCTTT
TRBJ2-1 | TRBD2 | TRBV5-1 | few | CASSLASGGTYNEQFF | TGCGCCAGCAGCTTGGCCAGCGGGGGGACCTACAATGAGCAGTTCTTC
TRBJ2-2 | . | TRBV18 | many | CASSPGGVELFF | TGTGCCAGCTCACCAGGAGGAGTGGAGCTGTTTTTT
TRBJ1-5 | . | TRBV27 | . | CASRTLQGSQPQHF | TGTGCCAGCAGGACCCTACAGGGAAGCCAGCCCCAGCATTTT
TRBJ1-4 | . | TRBV9 | few | CASSAGSNEKLFF | TGTGCCAGCAGCGCCGGGTCGAATGAAAAACTGTTTTTT
TRBJ2-2 | . | TRBV2 | few | CASSHGLNTGELFF | TGTGCCAGCAGTCACGGACTGAACACCGGGGAGCTGTTTTTT
TRBJ1-2 | . | TRBV2 | many | CASRRVVWYGYTF | TGTGCCAGCAGGCGGGTGGTTTGGTATGGCTACACCTTC
TRBJ2-6 | . | TRBV3-1 | few | CASSQAHTGANVLTF | TGTGCCAGCAGCCAAGCCCATACCGGGGCCAACGTCCTGACTTTC
TRBJ1-1 | TRBD1 | TRBV7-6 | few | CASSQSGQGDTEAFF | TGTGCCAGCAGCCAATCGGGACAGGGTGACACTGAAGCTTTCTTT
TRBJ2-7 | . | TRBV12-3/TRBV12-4 | many | CASSPAVRRGEQYF | TGTGCCAGCAGTCCAGCGGTCCGTAGGGGGGAGCAGTACTTC
TRBJ2-1 | . | TRBV11-2 | few | CASRNRFGDNEQFF | TGTGCCAGCAGGAACAGGTTCGGGGACAATGAGCAGTTCTTC
TRBJ1-2 | . | TRBV4-1 | few | CASSQAIRGSYGYTF | TGCGCCAGCAGCCAAGCCATTCGGGGTAGCTATGGCTACACCTTC
TRBJ2-4 | TRBD2 | TRBV20-1 | . | CSAQGGLAGGPDKNIQYF | TGCAGTGCCCAGGGGGGACTAGCGGGAGGGCCGGACAAAAACATTCAGTACTTC
TRBJ1-2 | . | TRBV7-9 | few | CASSLPAGREYNYGYTF | TGTGCCAGCAGCTTACCCGCGGGTCGAGAATATAACTATGGCTACACCTTC
TRBJ2-7 | . | TRBV6-5 | many | CASSYGGIGYEQYF | TGTGCCAGCAGTTACGGGGGGATAGGATACGAGCAGTACTTC